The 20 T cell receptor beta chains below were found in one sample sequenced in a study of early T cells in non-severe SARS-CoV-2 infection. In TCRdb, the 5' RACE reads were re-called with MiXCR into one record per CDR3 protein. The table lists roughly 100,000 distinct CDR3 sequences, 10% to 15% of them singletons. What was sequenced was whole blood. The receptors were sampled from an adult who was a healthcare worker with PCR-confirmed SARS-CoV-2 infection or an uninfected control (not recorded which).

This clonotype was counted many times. The CDR3 here is CASSLRQGGYEQYF. CDR3 sequence (DNA): TGTGCCAGCAGTCTCAGACAGGGGGGATACGAGCAGTACTTC. The gene calls are TRBV28 and TRBJ2-7; 9 nucleotides match TRBD1. Germline CDR1 is MDHEN and CDR2 is SYDVKM. The junction had 6 bases not matched to a gene; V was cut back by 5 bases and J by 4 bases. CDR3 length: 14 amino acids.

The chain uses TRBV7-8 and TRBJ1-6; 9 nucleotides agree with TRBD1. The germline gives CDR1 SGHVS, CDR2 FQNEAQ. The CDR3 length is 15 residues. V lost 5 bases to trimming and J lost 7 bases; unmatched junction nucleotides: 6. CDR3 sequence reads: CASSGTGGGNSPLHF. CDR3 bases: TGTGCCAGCAGCGGAACAGGGGGCGGCAATTCACCCCTCCACTTT.

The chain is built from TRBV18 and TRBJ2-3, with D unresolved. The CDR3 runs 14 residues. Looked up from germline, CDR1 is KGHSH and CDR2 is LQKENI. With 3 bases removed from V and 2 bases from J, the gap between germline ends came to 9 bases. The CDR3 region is CASSPYGSTDTQYF. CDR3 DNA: TGTGCCAGCTCACCCTATGGGTCCACAGATACGCAGTATTTT.

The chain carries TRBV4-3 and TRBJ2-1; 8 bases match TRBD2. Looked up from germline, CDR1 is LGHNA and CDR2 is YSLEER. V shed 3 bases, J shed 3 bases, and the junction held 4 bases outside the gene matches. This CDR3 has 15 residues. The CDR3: CASSQGLGFYNEQFF. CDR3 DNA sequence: TGCGCCAGCAGCCAGGGACTAGGGTTCTACAATGAGCAGTTCTTC.

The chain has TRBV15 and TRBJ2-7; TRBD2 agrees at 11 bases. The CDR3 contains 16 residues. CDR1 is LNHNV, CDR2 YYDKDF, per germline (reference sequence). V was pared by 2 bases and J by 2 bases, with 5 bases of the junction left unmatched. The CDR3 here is CATSRLGTSGPYEQYF. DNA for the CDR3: TGTGCCACCAGCAGACTAGGGACTAGCGGTCCCTACGAGCAGTACTTC.

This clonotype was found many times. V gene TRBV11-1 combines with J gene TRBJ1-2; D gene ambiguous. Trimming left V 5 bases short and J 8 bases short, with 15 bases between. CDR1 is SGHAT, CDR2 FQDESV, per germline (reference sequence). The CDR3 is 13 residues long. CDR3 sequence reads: CASSPIGVRGYTF. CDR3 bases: TGTGCCAGCAGCCCTATCGGGGTGCGCGGCTACACCTTC.

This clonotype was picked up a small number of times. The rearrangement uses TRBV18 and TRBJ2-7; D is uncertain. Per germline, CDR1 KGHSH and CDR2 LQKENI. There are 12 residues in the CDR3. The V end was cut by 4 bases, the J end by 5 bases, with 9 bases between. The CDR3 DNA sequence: TGTGCCAGCTCACTCAGGCTGGACGAGCAGTACTTC. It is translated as CASSLRLDEQYF.

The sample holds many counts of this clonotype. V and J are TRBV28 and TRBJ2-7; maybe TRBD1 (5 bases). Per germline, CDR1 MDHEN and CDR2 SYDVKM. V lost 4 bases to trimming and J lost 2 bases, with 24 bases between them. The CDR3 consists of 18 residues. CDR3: CASSSNPQPTVSPYEQYF. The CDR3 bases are TGTGCCAGCAGTTCAAACCCACAGCCGACAGTTTCGCCCTACGAGCAGTACTTC.

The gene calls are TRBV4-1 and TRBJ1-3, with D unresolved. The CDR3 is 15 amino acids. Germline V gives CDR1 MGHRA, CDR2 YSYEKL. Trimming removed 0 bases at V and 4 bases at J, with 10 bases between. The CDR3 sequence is CASSQDPAQGNTIYF. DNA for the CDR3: TGCGCCAGCAGCCAAGATCCGGCACAGGGAAACACCATATATTTT.

The CDR3 loop is CSFRDTRMNQETQYF. The CDR3 DNA follows: TGCAGCTTCCGGGACACGAGGATGAACCAAGAGACCCAGTACTTC. The V gene is TRBV20-1, the J gene TRBJ2-5; tentatively, D is TRBD1 (6 bases). The germline gives CDR1 DFQATT, CDR2 SNEGSKA (reference sequence). This CDR3 comprises 15 residues.

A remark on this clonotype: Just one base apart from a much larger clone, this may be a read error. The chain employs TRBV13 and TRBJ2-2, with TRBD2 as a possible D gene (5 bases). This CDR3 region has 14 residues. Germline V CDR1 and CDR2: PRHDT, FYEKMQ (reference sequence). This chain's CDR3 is CASSLAVEVGELSF. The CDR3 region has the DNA TGTGCCAGCAGCTTGGCTGTGGAGGTCGGGGAGCTGTCTTTT.

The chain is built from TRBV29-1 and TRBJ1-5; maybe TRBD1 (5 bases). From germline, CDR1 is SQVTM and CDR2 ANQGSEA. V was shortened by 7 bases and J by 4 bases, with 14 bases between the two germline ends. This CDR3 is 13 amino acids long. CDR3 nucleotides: TGCAGCGGCTCGACGGGGGTGAATCAGCCCCAGCATTTT. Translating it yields CSGSTGVNQPQHF.

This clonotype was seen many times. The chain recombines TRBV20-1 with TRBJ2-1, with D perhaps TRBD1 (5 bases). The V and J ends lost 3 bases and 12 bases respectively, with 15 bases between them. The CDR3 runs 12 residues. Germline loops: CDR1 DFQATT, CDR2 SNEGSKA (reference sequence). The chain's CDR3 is CSASARGFVQFF. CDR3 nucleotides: TGCAGTGCTAGCGCAAGGGGTTTTGTGCAGTTCTTC.

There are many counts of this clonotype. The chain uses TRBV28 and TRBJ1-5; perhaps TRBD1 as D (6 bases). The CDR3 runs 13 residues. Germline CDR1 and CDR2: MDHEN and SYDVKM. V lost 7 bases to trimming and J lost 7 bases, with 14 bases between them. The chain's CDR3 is CASTRGDGQPQHF. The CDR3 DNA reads TGTGCCAGCACCAGGGGAGACGGCCAGCCCCAGCATTTT.

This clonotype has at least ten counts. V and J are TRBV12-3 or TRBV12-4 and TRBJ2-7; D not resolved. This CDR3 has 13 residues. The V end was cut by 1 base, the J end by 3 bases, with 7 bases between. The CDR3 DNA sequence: TGTGCCAGCAGTTTAGACATTCTCTACGAGCAGTACTTC. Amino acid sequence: CASSLDILYEQYF.

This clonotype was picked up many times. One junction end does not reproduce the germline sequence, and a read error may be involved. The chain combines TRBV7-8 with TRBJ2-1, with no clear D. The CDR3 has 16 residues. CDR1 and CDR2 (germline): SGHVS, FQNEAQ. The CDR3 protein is CASSPRPHGSYSEQFF. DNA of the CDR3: TGTGCCAGCAGCCCACGACCACATGGATCCTACAGTGAGCAGTTCTTC.

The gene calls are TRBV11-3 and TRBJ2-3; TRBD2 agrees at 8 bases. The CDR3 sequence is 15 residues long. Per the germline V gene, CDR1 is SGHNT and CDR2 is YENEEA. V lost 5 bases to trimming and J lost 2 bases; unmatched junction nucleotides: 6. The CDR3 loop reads CASSPLAGITDTQYF. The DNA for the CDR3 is TGTGCCAGCAGCCCCTTAGCGGGAATCACAGATACGCAGTATTTT.

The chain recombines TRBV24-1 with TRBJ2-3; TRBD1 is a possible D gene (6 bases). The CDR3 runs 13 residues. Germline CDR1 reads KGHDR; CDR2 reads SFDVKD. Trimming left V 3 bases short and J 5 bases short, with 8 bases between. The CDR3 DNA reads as TGTGCCACCAGTGATACAGGGCGAGATACGCAGTATTTT. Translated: CATSDTGRDTQYF.

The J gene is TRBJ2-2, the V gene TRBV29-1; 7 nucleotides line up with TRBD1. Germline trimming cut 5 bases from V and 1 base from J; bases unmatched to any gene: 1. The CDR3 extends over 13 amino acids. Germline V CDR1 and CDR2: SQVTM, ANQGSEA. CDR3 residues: CSVHRGNTGELFF. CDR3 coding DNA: TGCAGCGTTCACAGGGGGAACACCGGGGAGCTGTTTTTT.

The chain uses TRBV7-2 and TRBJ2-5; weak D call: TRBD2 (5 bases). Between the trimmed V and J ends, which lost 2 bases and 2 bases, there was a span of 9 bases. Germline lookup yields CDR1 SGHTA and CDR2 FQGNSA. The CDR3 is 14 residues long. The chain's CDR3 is CASSLNSVQETQYF. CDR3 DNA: TGTGCCAGCAGCTTAAATAGCGTTCAAGAGACCCAGTACTTC. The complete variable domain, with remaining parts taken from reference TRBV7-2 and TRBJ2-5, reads GAGVSQSPSNKVTEKGKDVELRCDPISGHTALYWYRQSLGQGLEFLIYFQGNSAPDKSGLPSDRFSAERTGGSVSTLTIQRTQQEDSAVYLCASSLNSVQETQYFGPGTRLLVL.